Listed below are T cell receptor beta chains from one sample, sequenced in a study of blood T cell repertoires in COVID-19. Generated by immunoSEQ multiplex PCR, the TCRdb table keeps only in-frame clones and is missing some. The data contain 25,000 or so clones, approximately 83% of them singletons. The sequenced material came from peripheral blood. Receptor source: a man between 65 and 85 years old with acute or convalescent COVID-19. Both conserved end residues are part of each CDR3. Each record gives: V gene, clone size, D gene, J gene, CDR3 protein, CDR3 DNA. D genes are given only for firm matches. For some rows the clone size is stated as once, few or many, or as a class when expanded; others skip it.

V: TRBV7-3; size: -; D: -; J: TRBJ2-5; CDR3: CASSRRGSETQYF; DNA: TGTGCCAGCAGCCGAAGGGGATCGGAGACCCAGTACTTC
V: TRBV29-1; size: -; D: TRBD2; J: TRBJ2-1; CDR3: CSALGLSGSSYNEQFF; DNA: TGCAGCGCCTTGGGTCTTAGCGGGAGCTCCTACAATGAGCAGTTCTTC
V: TRBV28; size: -; D: -; J: TRBJ1-2; CDR3: CVVHSYLNYGYTF; DNA: TGTGTGGTCCACAGTTACTTAAACTATGGCTACACCTTC
V: TRBV30; size: few; D: -; J: TRBJ1-3; CDR3: CAWSVIVSGNTIYF; DNA: TGTGCCTGGAGTGTAATAGTCTCTGGAAACACCATATATTTT
V: TRBV27; size: -; D: -; J: TRBJ2-2; CDR3: CASSSTGIPGELFF; DNA: TGTGCCAGCAGTTCCACAGGGATCCCCGGGGAGCTGTTTTTT
V: TRBV19; size: -; D: TRBD1; J: TRBJ1-5; CDR3: CASTPPGQGPYSNQPQHF; DNA: TGTGCCAGTACCCCTCCGGGACAGGGACCTTATAGCAATCAGCCCCAGCATTTT
V: TRBV5-1; size: -; D: -; J: TRBJ2-2; CDR3: CASSLEGAGELFF; DNA: TGCGCCAGCAGCTTGGAGGGGGCCGGGGAGCTGTTTTTT
V: TRBV6-2/TRBV6-3; size: few; D: TRBD1; J: TRBJ1-6; CDR3: CASSYGDSLNSPLHF; DNA: TGTGCCAGCAGTTACGGGGACAGTCTCAATTCACCCCTCCACTTT
V: TRBV3-1/TRBV3-2; size: -; D: TRBD2; J: TRBJ2-1; CDR3: CASSHSGGANNEQFF; DNA: TGTGCCAGCAGCCACAGCGGGGGGGCGAACAATGAGCAGTTCTTC
V: TRBV30; size: -; D: -; J: TRBJ2-1; CDR3: CAWSALSGYYNEQFF; DNA: TGTGCCTGGAGTGCACTTTCGGGATACTACAATGAGCAGTTCTTC
V: TRBV7-9; size: -; D: -; J: TRBJ1-1; CDR3: CASSIGLLNTEAFF; DNA: TGTGCCAGCAGCATAGGACTTTTGAACACTGAAGCTTTCTTT
V: TRBV18; size: -; D: TRBD1; J: TRBJ2-3; CDR3: CASSFGDRGRTDTQYF; DNA: TGTGCCAGCTCATTTGGGGACAGGGGGCGTACAGATACGCAGTATTTT
V: TRBV9; size: -; D: -; J: TRBJ1-2; CDR3: CASSPPGEGGYTF; DNA: TGTGCCAGCAGCCCCCCCGGGGAAGGAGGCTACACCTTC
V: TRBV7-2; size: -; D: -; J: TRBJ2-7; CDR3: CASSLSRHEQYF; DNA: TGTGCCAGCAGCTTAAGCCGTCACGAGCAGTACTTC
V: TRBV6-4; size: few; D: TRBD1; J: TRBJ2-2; CDR3: CASSEGTDTGELFF; DNA: TGTGCCAGCAGTGAGGGGACAGATACCGGGGAGCTGTTTTTT
V: TRBV28; size: -; D: -; J: TRBJ2-7; CDR3: CASRRRSGPYEQYF; DNA: TGTGCCAGCAGGAGGCGATCGGGTCCCTACGAGCAGTACTTC
V: TRBV11-1; size: -; D: -; J: TRBJ2-7; CDR3: CASSSPRGQRSYEQYF; DNA: TGTGCCAGCAGCTCTCCGAGAGGACAGAGGTCCTACGAGCAGTACTTC
V: TRBV18; size: -; D: TRBD1; J: TRBJ1-1; CDR3: CASSLDRGSEAFF; DNA: TGTGCCAGCTCACTTGACAGGGGGAGTGAAGCTTTCTTT
V: TRBV30; size: -; D: -; J: TRBJ1-5; CDR3: CAWRAYGGNSNQPQHF; DNA: TGTGCCTGGAGAGCCTATGGCGGAAATAGCAATCAGCCCCAGCATTTT
V: TRBV14; size: -; D: -; J: TRBJ1-1; CDR3: CASSQDAGIAEAFF; DNA: TGTGCCAGCAGCCAAGATGCGGGGATTGCTGAAGCTTTCTTT
V: TRBV7-2; size: -; D: -; J: TRBJ1-2; CDR3: CASSSGGAGYGYTF; DNA: TGTGCCAGCAGCTCGGGGGGGGCTGGCTATGGCTACACCTTC
V: TRBV5-1; size: -; D: TRBD1; J: TRBJ1-1; CDR3: CASSGQGAHTEAFF; DNA: TGCGCCAGCAGCGGACAGGGGGCACACACTGAAGCTTTCTTT
V: TRBV28; size: -; D: -; J: TRBJ2-3; CDR3: CASSSRVSGGTDTQYF; DNA: TGTGCCAGCAGTTCCCGGGTGAGTGGAGGCACAGATACGCAGTATTTT
V: TRBV2; size: -; D: TRBD2; J: TRBJ2-5; CDR3: CASTVTSGAQETQYF; DNA: TGTGCCAGCACTGTGACTAGCGGGGCTCAAGAGACCCAGTACTTC
V: TRBV21-1; size: -; D: -; J: TRBJ1-3; CDR3: CASSAQGSGNTIYF; DNA: TGTGCCAGCAGCGCACAGGGATCCGGAAACACCATATATTTT
V: TRBV4-3; size: -; D: TRBD1; J: TRBJ1-4; CDR3: CASSQDTRGREKLFF; DNA: TGCGCCAGCAGCCAAGATACCAGGGGGCGTGAAAAACTGTTTTTT
V: TRBV6-5; size: -; D: TRBD1; J: TRBJ1-2; CDR3: CASSLTGLSGYTF; DNA: TGTGCCAGCAGTTTGACAGGGCTCAGCGGCTACACCTTC
V: TRBV11-2; size: once; D: TRBD1; J: TRBJ1-1; CDR3: CASSPGGVEAFF; DNA: TGTGCCAGCAGCCCAGGGGGTGTGGAAGCTTTCTTT
V: TRBV10-3; size: -; D: -; J: TRBJ1-6; CDR3: CAISESGRNSPLHF; DNA: TGTGCCATCAGTGAGTCGGGGAGAAATTCACCCCTCCACTTT
V: TRBV30; size: -; D: -; J: TRBJ1-6; CDR3: CAWGTGNSPLHF; DNA: TGTGCCTGGGGGACGGGTAATTCACCCCTCCACTTT
V: TRBV6-5; size: once; D: -; J: TRBJ1-5; CDR3: CASSYSGGSNQPQHF; DNA: TGTGCCAGCAGTTACTCGGGGGGATCCAATCAGCCCCAGCATTTT
V: TRBV24-1; size: -; D: TRBD1; J: TRBJ2-1; CDR3: CATSDLGQGDNEQFF; DNA: TGTGCCACCAGTGATTTGGGACAGGGTGATAATGAGCAGTTCTTC
V: TRBV6-5; size: -; D: -; J: TRBJ2-7; CDR3: CASSDRIEKDEQYF; DNA: TGTGCCAGCAGCGACAGGATCGAGAAGGACGAGCAGTACTTC
V: TRBV3-1/TRBV3-2; size: once; D: TRBD2; J: TRBJ2-7; CDR3: CASSQGLAGPYEQYF; DNA: TGTGCCAGCAGCCAAGGGCTAGCGGGGCCCTACGAGCAGTACTTC
V: TRBV30; size: once; D: -; J: TRBJ1-2; CDR3: CAWDTGRVNYGYTF; DNA: TGTGCCTGGGACACAGGGAGGGTTAACTATGGCTACACCTTC
V: TRBV10-3; size: -; D: -; J: TRBJ1-5; CDR3: CAISDREDQPQHF; DNA: TGTGCCATCAGTGACAGGGAAGATCAGCCCCAGCATTTT
V: TRBV18; size: few; D: -; J: TRBJ2-3; CDR3: CASSPPTRTDTQYF; DNA: TGTGCCAGCTCACCCCCGACTCGAACAGATACGCAGTATTTT
V: TRBV5-5; size: -; D: TRBD2; J: TRBJ2-3; CDR3: CASSLMGGTSGPSTDTQYF; DNA: TGTGCCAGCAGCTTGATGGGGGGGACTAGCGGTCCTAGCACAGATACGCAGTATTTT
V: TRBV21-1; size: -; D: -; J: TRBJ2-7; CDR3: CASSKEGGTQGSYEQYF; DNA: TGTGCCAGCAGCAAAGAGGGTGGGACACAGGGCTCCTACGAGCAGTACTTC
V: TRBV6-5; size: -; D: TRBD1; J: TRBJ1-2; CDR3: CASRRGTGANYGYTF; DNA: TGTGCCAGCAGACGAGGGACAGGGGCTAACTATGGCTACACCTTC
V: TRBV5-6; size: -; D: -; J: TRBJ1-3; CDR3: CASSLGRGGNTIYF; DNA: TGTGCCAGCAGCTTGGGCAGGGGCGGAAACACCATATATTTT
V: TRBV7-2; size: -; D: TRBD1; J: TRBJ1-1; CDR3: CASSLGGGAPRNTEAFF; DNA: TGTGCCAGCAGCTTAGGAGGGGGCGCCCCGAGGAACACTGAAGCTTTCTTT